This T cell receptor beta chain appears in the sequencing data of a study of chronic HIV infection and antiretroviral therapy. TCRdb re-called the 5' RACE reads through MiXCR, storing one row per CDR3 protein. The sample holds 30,000 to 45,000 distinct CDR3 sequences, approximately 7.4% seen once. Germline V CDR1 and CDR2: MDHEN, SYDVKM. Trimming took 9 bases from V and 2 from J; bases not matched to a gene: 10. This CDR3 has 16 amino acids. This clonotype was detected many times. The genes are TRBV28 and TRBJ2-7, with 13 bases lining up with TRBD2. Material for sequencing was peripheral blood. This receptor was taken from an adult who had HIV and had not received antiretroviral therapy, or was an uninfected healthy control (not recorded which). DNA for the CDR3: TGTGCCAGTTCCGTCTTGACTAGCGGGGGGACCTACGAGCAGTACTTC. Its translation is CASSVLTSGGTYEQYF.